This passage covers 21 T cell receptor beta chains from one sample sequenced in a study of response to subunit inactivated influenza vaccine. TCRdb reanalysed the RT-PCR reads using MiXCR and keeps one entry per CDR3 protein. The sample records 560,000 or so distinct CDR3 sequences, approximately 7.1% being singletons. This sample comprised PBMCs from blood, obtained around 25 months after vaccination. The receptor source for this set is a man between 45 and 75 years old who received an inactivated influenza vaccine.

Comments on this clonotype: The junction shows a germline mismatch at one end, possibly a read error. The CDR3 DNA follows: TGTGCCAGCAGCTTAGGGTCGCGGGGTCCTAACTATGGCTGCACCTTC. It codes for CASSLGSRGPNYGCTF. This chain connects TRBV11-2 to TRBJ1-2; D not resolved. Germline V gene lookup returns CDR1 SGHAT and CDR2 FQNNGV. The CDR3 is 16 residues long.

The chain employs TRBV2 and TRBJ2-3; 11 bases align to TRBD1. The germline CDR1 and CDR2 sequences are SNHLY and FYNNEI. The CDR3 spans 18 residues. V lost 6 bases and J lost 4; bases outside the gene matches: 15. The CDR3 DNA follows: TGTGCCAGCAGAACAGAACCTCCGGGACAGGGGGAGTCAGATACGCAGTATTTT. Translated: CASRTEPPGQGESDTQYF.

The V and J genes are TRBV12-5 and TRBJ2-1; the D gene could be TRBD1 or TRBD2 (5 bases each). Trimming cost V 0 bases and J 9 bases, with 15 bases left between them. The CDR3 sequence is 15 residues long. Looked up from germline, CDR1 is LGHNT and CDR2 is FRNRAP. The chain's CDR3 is CASGLVPGPRGEQFF. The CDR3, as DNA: TGTGCTAGTGGTTTGGTACCGGGGCCCAGAGGTGAGCAGTTCTTC. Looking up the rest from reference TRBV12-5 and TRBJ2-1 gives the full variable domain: DARVTQTPRHKVTEMGQEVTMRCQPILGHNTVFWYRQTMMQGLELLAYFRNRAPLDDSGMPKDRFSAEMPDATLATLKIQPSEPRDSAVYFCASGLVPGPRGEQFFGPGTRLTVL.

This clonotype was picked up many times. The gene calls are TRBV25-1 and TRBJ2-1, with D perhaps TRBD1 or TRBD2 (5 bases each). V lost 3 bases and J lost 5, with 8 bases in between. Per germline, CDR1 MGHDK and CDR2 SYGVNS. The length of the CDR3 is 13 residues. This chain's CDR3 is CASSEGRHNEQFF. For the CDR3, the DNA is TGTGCCAGCAGTGAGGGACGACACAATGAGCAGTTCTTC.

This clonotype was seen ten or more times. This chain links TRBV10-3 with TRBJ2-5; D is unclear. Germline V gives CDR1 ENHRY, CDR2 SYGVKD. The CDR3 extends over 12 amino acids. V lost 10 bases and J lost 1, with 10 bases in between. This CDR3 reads CATSSSQETQYF. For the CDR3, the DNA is TGTGCCACTTCCAGCAGCCAAGAGACCCAGTACTTC.

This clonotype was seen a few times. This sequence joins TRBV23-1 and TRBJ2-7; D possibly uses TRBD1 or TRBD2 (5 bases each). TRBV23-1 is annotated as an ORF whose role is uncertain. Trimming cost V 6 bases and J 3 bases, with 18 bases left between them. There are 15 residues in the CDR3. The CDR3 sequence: CASRYRPGTGYEQYF. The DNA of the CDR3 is TGCGCCAGCAGGTATAGACCGGGGACGGGCTACGAGCAGTACTTC.

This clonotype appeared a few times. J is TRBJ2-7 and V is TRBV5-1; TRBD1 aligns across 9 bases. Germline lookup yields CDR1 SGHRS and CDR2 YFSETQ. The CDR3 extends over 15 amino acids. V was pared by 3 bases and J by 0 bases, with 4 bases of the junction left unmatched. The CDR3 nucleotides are TGCGCCAGCAGCTGGGGGACAGGGAGCTCCTACGAGCAGTACTTC. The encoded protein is CASSWGTGSSYEQYF.

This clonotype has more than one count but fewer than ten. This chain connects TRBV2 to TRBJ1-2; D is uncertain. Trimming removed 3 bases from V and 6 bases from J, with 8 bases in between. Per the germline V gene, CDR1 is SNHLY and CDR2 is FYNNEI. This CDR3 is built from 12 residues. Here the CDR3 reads CASSDPGNGYTF. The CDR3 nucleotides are TGTGCCAGCAGTGATCCCGGGAATGGCTACACCTTC.

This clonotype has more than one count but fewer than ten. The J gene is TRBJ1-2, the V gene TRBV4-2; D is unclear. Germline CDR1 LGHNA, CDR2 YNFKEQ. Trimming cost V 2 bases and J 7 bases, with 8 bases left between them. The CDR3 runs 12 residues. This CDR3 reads CASSQRKGGYTF. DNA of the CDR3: TGTGCCAGCAGCCAACGAAAAGGTGGCTACACCTTC.

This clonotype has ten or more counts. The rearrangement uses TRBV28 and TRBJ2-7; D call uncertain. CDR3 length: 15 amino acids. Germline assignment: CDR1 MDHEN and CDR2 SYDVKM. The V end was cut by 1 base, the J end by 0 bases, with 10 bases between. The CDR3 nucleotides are TGTGCCAGCAGTTTATTACGGAAACCCTCCTACGAGCAGTACTTC. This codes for CASSLLRKPSYEQYF.

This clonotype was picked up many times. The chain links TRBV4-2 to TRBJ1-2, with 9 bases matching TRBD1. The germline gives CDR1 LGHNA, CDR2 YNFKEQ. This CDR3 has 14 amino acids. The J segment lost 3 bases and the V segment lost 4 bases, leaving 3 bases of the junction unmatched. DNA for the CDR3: TGTGCCAGCAGCCCGGGACAGGGAGACTATGGCTACACCTTC. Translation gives CASSPGQGDYGYTF.

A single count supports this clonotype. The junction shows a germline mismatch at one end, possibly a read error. In DNA, the CDR3 is TGCTGTGCTAGCGACCCGGGACTAGCTGGAGTAACCGGGGAGCTGTTTTTT. This codes for CCASDPGLAGVTGELFF. The chain employs TRBV20-1 and TRBJ2-2, with 9 nucleotides matching TRBD2. The CDR3 sequence is 17 residues long. Germline CDR1 reads DFQATT; CDR2 reads SNEGSKA (reference sequence).

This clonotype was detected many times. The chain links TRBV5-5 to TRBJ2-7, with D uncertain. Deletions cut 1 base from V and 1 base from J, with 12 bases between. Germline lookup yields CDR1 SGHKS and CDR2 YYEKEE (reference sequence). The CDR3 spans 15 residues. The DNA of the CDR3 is TGTGCCAGCAGCTTGTCGGGCCTACTTTCCTACGAGCAGTACTTC. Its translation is CASSLSGLLSYEQYF.

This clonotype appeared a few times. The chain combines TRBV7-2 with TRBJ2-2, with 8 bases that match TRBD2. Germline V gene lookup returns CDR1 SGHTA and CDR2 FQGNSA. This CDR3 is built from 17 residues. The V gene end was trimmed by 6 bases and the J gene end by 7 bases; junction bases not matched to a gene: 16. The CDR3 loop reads CASRLWGRAGVNGELFF. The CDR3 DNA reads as TGTGCCAGCAGGCTGTGGGGGCGAGCGGGAGTAAACGGGGAGCTGTTTTTT.

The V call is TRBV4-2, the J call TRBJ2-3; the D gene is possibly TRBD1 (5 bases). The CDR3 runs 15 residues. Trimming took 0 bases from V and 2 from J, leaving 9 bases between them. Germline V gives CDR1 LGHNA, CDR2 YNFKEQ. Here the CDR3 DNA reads TGTGCCAGCAGCCAAGATCTGGACAACACAGATACGCAGTATTTT. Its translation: CASSQDLDNTDTQYF.

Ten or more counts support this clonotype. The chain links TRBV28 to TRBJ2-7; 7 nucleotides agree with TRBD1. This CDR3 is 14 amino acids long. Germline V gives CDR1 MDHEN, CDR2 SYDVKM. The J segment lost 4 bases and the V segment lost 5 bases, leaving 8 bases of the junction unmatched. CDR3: CASSLPDRIYEQYF. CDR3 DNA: TGTGCCAGCAGTCTACCGGACAGGATATACGAGCAGTACTTC. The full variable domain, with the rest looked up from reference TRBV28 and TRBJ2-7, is DVKVTQSSRYLVKRTGEKVFLECVQDMDHENMFWYRQDPGLGLRLIYFSYDVKMKEKGDIPEGYSVSREKKERFSLILESASTNQTSMYLCASSLPDRIYEQYFGPGTRLTVT.

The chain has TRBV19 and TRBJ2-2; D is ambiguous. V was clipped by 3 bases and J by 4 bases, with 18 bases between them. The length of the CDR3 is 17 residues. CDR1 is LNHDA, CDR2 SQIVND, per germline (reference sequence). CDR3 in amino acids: CASSIYGQIRFTGELFF. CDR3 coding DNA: TGTGCCAGTAGTATCTACGGCCAAATAAGGTTCACCGGGGAGCTGTTTTTT.

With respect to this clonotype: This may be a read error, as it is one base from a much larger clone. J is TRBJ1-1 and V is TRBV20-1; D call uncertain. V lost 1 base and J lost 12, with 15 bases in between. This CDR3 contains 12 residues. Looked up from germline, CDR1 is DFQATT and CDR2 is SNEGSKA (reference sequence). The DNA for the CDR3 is TGCAGTGCTAGAGCGGCGCCCAGTTCATCTTTCTTT. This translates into CSARAAPSSSFF.

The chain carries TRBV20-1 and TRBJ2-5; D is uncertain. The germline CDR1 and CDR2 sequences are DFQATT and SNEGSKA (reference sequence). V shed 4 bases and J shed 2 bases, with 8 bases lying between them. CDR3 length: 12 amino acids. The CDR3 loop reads CSAKPGQETQYF. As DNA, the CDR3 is TGCAGTGCTAAACCGGGTCAAGAGACCCAGTACTTC.

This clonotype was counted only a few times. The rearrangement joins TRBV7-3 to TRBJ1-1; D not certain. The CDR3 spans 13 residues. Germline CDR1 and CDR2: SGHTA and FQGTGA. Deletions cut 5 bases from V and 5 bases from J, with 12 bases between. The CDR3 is CASSPIGQTEAFF. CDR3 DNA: TGTGCCAGCAGCCCTATAGGGCAAACTGAAGCTTTCTTT.

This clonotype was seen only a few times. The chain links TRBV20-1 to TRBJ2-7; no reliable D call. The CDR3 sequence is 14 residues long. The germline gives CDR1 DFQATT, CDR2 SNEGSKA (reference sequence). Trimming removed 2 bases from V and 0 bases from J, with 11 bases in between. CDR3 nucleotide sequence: TGCAGTGCTAGAACCGGCAGGCGCTCCTACGAGCAGTACTTC. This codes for CSARTGRRSYEQYF.